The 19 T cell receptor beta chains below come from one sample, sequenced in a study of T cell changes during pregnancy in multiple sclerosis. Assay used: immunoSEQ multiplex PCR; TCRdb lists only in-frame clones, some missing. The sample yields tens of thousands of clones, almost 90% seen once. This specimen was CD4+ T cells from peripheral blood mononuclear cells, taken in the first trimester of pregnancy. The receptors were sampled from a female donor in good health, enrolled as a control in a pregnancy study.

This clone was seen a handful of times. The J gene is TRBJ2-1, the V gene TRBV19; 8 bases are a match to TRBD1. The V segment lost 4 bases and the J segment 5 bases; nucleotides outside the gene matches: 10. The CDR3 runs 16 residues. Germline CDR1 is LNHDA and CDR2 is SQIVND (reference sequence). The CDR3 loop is CASSNIRDRSNNEQFF. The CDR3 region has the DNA TGTGCCAGTAGTAACATCCGGGACAGGTCAAACAATGAGCAGTTCTTC. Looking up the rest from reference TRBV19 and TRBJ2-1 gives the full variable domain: DGGITQSPKYLFRKEGQNVTLSCEQNLNHDAMYWYRQDPGQGLRLIYYSQIVNDFQKGDIAEGYSVSREKKESFPLTVTSAQKNPTAFYLCASSNIRDRSNNEQFFGPGTRLTVL.

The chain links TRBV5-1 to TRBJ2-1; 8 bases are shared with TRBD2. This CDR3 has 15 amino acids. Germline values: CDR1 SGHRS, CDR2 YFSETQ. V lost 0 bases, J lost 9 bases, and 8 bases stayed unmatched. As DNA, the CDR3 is TGCGCCAGCAGCTTGGTCACGGGAGGGATCGGTGAGCAGTTCTTC. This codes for CASSLVTGGIGEQFF.

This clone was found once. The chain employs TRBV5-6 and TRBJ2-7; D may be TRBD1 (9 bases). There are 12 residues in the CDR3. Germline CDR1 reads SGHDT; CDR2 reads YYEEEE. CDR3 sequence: CASGTGSYEQYF. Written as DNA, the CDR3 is TGTGCTAGCGGGACAGGGAGCTACGAGCAGTACTTC. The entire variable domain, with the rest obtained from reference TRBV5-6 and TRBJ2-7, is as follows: DAGVTQSPTHLIKTRGQQVTLRCSPKSGHDTVSWYQQALGQGPQFIFQYYEEEERQRGNFPDRFSGHQFPNYSSELNVNALLLGDSALYLCASGTGSYEQYFGPGTRLTVT.

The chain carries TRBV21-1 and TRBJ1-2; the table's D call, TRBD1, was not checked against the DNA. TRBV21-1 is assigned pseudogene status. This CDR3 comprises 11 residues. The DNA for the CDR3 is TGTGCCAGCAGACAGGGGGATGGCTACACCTTC. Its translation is CASRQGDGYTF.

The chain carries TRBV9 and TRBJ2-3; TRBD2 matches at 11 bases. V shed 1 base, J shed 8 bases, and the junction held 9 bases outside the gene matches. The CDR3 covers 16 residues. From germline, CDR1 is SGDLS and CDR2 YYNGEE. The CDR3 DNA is TGTGCCAGCAGCGTATCTAGCGGGGGGCTGACGGGTACGCAGTATTTT. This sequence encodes CASSVSSGGLTGTQYF.

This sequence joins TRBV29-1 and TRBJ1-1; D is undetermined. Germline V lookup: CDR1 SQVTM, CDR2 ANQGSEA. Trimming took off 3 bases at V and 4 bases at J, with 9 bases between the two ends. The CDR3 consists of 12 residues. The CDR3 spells CSVDKSGTEAFF. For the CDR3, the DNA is TGCAGCGTTGATAAGTCGGGCACTGAAGCTTTCTTT.

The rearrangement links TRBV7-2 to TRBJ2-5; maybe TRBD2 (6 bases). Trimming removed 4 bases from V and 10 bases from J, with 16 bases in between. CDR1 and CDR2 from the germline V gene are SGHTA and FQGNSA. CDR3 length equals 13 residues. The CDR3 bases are TGTGCCAGCAGCTCCGTTAACGGCGGGGACCAGTACTTC. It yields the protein CASSSVNGGDQYF.

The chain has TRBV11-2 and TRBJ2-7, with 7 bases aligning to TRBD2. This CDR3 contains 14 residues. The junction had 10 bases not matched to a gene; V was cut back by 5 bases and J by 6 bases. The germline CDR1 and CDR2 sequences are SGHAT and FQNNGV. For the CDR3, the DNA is TGTGCCAGCAGCCCCTTGGGGGGGGAAGGCGAGCAGTACTTC. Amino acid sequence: CASSPLGGEGEQYF.

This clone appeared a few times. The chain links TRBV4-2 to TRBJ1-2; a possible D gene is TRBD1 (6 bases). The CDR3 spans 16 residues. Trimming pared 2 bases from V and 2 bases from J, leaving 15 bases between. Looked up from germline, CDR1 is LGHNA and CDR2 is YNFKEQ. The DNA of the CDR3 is TGTGCCAGCAGCCAACAGGCCCTAACAGGGAACTATGGCTACACCTTC. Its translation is CASSQQALTGNYGYTF.

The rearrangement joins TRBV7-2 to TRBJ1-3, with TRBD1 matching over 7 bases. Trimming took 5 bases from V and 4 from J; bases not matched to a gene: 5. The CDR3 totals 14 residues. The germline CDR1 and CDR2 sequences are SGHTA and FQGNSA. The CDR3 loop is CASSGRGSGNTIYF. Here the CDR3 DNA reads TGTGCCAGCAGCGGCAGGGGGTCAGGAAACACCATATATTTT. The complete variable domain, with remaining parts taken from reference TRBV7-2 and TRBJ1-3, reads GAGVSQSPSNKVTEKGKDVELRCDPISGHTALYWYRQSLGQGLEFLIYFQGNSAPDKSGLPSDRFSAERTGGSVSTLTIQRTQQEDSAVYLCASSGRGSGNTIYFGEGSWLTVV.

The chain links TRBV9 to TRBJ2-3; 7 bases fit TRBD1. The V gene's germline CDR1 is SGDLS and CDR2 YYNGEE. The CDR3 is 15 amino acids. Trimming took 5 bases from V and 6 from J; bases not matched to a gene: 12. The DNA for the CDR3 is TGTGCCAGCAGATTCCGGGACAGTAGGAGCGATACGCAGTATTTT. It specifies CASRFRDSRSDTQYF.

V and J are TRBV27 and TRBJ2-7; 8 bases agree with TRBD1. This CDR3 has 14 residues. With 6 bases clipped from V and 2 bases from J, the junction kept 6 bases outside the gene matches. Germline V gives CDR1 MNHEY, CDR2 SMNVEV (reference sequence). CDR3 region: CASRKQGVPYEQYF. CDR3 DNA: TGTGCCAGCAGGAAACAGGGGGTGCCCTACGAGCAGTACTTC.

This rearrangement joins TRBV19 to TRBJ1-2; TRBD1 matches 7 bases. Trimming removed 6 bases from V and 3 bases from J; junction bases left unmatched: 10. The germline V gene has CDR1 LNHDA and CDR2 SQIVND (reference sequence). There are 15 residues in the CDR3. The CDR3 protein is CASRPGQAKDYGYTF. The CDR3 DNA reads TGTGCCAGTAGACCTGGACAGGCAAAGGACTATGGCTACACCTTC.

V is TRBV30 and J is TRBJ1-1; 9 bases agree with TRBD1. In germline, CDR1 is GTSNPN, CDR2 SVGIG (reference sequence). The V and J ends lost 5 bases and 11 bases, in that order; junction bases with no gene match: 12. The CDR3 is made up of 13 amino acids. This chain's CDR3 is CAWEGVQGAGAFF. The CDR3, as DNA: TGTGCCTGGGAGGGGGTACAGGGGGCGGGTGCTTTCTTT. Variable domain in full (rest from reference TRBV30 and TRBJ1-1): SQTIHQWPATLVQPVGSPLSLECTVEGTSNPNLYWYRQAAGRGLQLLFYSVGIGQISSEVPQNLSASRPQDRQFILSSKKLLLSDSGFYLCAWEGVQGAGAFFGQGTRLTVV.

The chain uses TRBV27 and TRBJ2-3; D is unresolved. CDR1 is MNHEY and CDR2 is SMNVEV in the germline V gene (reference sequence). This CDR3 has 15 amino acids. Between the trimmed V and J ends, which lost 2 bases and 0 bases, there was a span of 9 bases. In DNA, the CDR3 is TGTGCCAGCAGTTTAGCGCCGTTAAGCACAGATACGCAGTATTTT. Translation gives CASSLAPLSTDTQYF.

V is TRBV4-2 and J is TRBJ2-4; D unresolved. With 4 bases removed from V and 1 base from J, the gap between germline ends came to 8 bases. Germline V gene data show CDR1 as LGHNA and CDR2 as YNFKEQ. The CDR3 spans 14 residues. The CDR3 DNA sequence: TGTGCCAGCAGCCGTGCCGGGGCCAAAAACATTCAGTACTTC. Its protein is CASSRAGAKNIQYF.

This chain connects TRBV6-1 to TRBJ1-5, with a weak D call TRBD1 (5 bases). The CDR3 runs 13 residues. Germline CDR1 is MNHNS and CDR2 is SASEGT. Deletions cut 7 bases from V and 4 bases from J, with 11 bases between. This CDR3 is CASTPRGNQPQHF. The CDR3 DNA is TGTGCCAGCACCCCAAGGGGTAATCAGCCCCAGCATTTT.

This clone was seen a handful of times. CDR3 residues: CASSAEGGNSNQPQHF. CDR3 bases: TGTGCCAGCAGTGCGGAAGGGGGCAATAGCAATCAGCCCCAGCATTTT. The rearrangement uses TRBV6-1 and TRBJ1-5; TRBD1 matches 7 bases. Germline loops: CDR1 MNHNS, CDR2 SASEGT. This CDR3 region has 16 residues. Trimming took 4 bases from V and 0 from J; bases not matched to a gene: 6.

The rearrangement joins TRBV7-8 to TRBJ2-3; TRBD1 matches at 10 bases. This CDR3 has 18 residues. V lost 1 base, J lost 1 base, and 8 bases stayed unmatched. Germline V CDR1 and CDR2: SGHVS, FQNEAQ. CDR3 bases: TGTGCCAGCAGCTTAGAGGGGACAGGGGATTTCGGCACAGATACGCAGTATTTT. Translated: CASSLEGTGDFGTDTQYF.